This TCR beta chain originates from a study of cytomegalovirus exposure and HLA in healthy donors. This clone was detected once. Its antigen is not identified. The PCR contained 60 Vbeta and 13 Jbeta primers. TCRdb's copy holds only in-frame clones and misses some; the assay was immunoSEQ multiplex PCR. The data contain 150,000 to 200,000 clones, approximately 78% of them singletons. Findings and caveats of the study: Testing in vitro showed a few CMV-associated chains specific for CMV antigens. The likely explanation for a cluster of highly shared sequence variants was sequencing artifact.

Each donor was nominally healthy when sampled (though unrecorded immune exposures were likely). The sample comprised PBMCs. This TCR was sampled from a human donor in good health.

The CDR3 region is CASSRITRDRVDHGYTF. The DNA of the CDR3 is TGTGCCAGCAGCAGAATCACCCGGGACAGGGTTGATCATGGCTACACCTTC. The rearrangement uses TRBV2 and TRBJ1-2, with TRBD1 matching 9 bases. Germline CDR1 is SNHLY and CDR2 is FYNNEI. The CDR3 has 17 residues. V lost 6 bases and J lost 6; bases outside the gene matches: 17.